The clone carrying this T cell receptor (beta chain) occurred once. Clones were sequenced by immunoSEQ multiplex PCR, and TCRdb holds only the in-frame ones, with some missing. The top ten hold roughly 15% of the sample, which has about 150,000 clones, about four fifths seen once. This sample was included in a study of blood T cell repertoires in COVID-19. The CDR3 spans 12 residues. The sample taken for sequencing was peripheral blood. J is TRBJ2-7 and V is TRBV12-3 or TRBV12-4, with 7 bases that match TRBD1. The TCR comes from a human donor with acute or convalescent COVID-19. The donor label of this sample is uncertain. In DNA form, the CDR3 reads TGTGCGTCGGGACAGCTCTCTTACGAGCAGTACTTC. Translation: CASGQLSYEQYF.